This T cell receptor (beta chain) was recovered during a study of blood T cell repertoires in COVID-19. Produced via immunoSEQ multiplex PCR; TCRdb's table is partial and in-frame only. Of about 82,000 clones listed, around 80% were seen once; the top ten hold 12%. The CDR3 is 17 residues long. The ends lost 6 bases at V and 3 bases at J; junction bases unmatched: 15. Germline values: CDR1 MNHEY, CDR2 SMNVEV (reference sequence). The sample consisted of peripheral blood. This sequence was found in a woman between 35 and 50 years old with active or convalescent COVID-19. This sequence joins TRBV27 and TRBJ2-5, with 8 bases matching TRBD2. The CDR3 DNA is TGTGCCAGCAGCCCTGTCCGGGGCGGGGGGTTAAAAGAGACCCAGTACTTC. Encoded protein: CASSPVRGGGLKETQYF.